The 20 T cell receptor beta chains in this list originate from one sample, sequenced in a study of T cell repertoires in ileal Crohn's disease. The assay was immunoSEQ multiplex PCR, and TCRdb's table has in-frame clones only and misses some. The sample contains a few thousand clones, 70% to 80% of which appear only once. Time point here: proximal margin of the surgical specimen (macroscopically non-inflamed). Specimen: ileal tissue. The receptors here all came from an adult with Crohn's disease.

The chain couples TRBV11-2 to TRBJ2-7, with 11 bases matching TRBD2. Germline CDR1 reads SGHAT; CDR2 reads FQNNGV. The J segment lost 2 bases and the V segment lost 1 base, leaving 1 base of the junction unmatched. The CDR3 consists of 15 residues. The CDR3: CASSLVLAGAYEQYF. The CDR3 DNA reads as TGTGCCAGCAGCTTAGTACTAGCGGGGGCCTACGAGCAGTACTTC.

In this sample, this clone turned up once. The rearrangement links TRBV7-6 to TRBJ2-6; the D gene could be TRBD1 or TRBD2 (5 bases each). The germline V and J ends were trimmed by 1 base and 5 bases, with 12 bases remaining between them. Germline CDR1 is SGHVS and CDR2 is FNYEAQ. The CDR3 runs 16 residues. This CDR3 reads CASSLGPQGRANVLTF. The CDR3 coding sequence is TGTGCCAGCAGCTTAGGTCCCCAGGGACGGGCCAACGTCCTGACTTTC.

This clone was found once. The rearrangement links TRBV4-3 to TRBJ1-1; no clear D gene. The V gene's germline CDR1 is LGHNA and CDR2 YSLEER. This CDR3 region has 14 residues. Trimming shortened V by 4 bases and J by 3 bases, and 12 bases separated the two germline ends. The CDR3 DNA reads TGCGCCAGCAGCCCAGCCGGGGTTGACACTGAAGCTTTCTTT. It is translated as CASSPAGVDTEAFF.

The J gene is TRBJ1-2, the V gene TRBV2, with D hard to call. The CDR3 totals 14 residues. Germline CDR1 and CDR2: SNHLY and FYNNEI. V dropped 11 bases and J dropped 0 bases, with 16 bases sitting between them. This CDR3 is CACATAEANYGYTF. CDR3 DNA: TGTGCCTGCGCCACGGCTGAAGCTAACTATGGCTACACCTTC.

This sequence joins TRBV7-6 and TRBJ1-1; D not certain. This CDR3 has 14 amino acids. Trimming took 1 base from V and 4 from J, leaving 10 bases between them. Germline lookup yields CDR1 SGHVS and CDR2 FNYEAQ. CDR3 sequence: CASSLGERTTEAFF. The CDR3, as DNA: TGTGCCAGCAGCTTAGGGGAACGGACCACTGAAGCTTTCTTT.

The chain combines TRBV6-4 with TRBJ1-1; 9 nucleotides line up with TRBD1. V shed 6 bases, J shed 0 bases, and the junction held 8 bases outside the gene matches. There are 16 residues in the CDR3. Germline V lookup: CDR1 MRHNA, CDR2 SNTAGT. CDR3 nucleotides: TGTGCCAGCAGCCCCGGACAGGGGAATATGAACACTGAAGCTTTCTTT. It specifies CASSPGQGNMNTEAFF.

This clone came up once. V gene TRBV11-2 combines with J gene TRBJ2-7, with TRBD1 matching 9 bases. The CDR3 is made up of 17 amino acids. The germline V gene encodes CDR1 SGHAT and CDR2 FQNNGV. V lost 5 bases to trimming and J lost 0 bases; unmatched junction nucleotides: 11. In nucleotides, the CDR3 is TGTGCCAGCAGCATCCCACAGGGGGCAGAAAGCTCCTACGAGCAGTACTTC. This translates into CASSIPQGAESSYEQYF.

The chain couples TRBV6-4 to TRBJ1-5; tentatively, D is TRBD1 (6 bases). The germline V gene has CDR1 MRHNA and CDR2 SNTAGT. CDR3 length: 17 amino acids. V shed 5 bases and J shed 1 base, with 18 bases lying between them. CDR3 sequence reads: CASSTRQADCSNQPQHF. CDR3 bases: TGTGCCAGCAGTACCCGACAGGCAGATTGCAGCAATCAGCCCCAGCATTTT.

This clone counts as medium-sized (0.01 to 0.1%). V is TRBV4-3 and J is TRBJ2-5; D is possibly TRBD1 (7 bases). V lost 3 bases to trimming and J lost 7 bases, with 24 bases between them. This CDR3 region has 17 residues. The germline gives CDR1 LGHNA, CDR2 YSLEER. The CDR3 DNA reads as TGCGCCAGCAGCCACCCCGGCAGGGGGGTAACTCTGGGGACCCAGTACTTC. Protein product: CASSHPGRGVTLGTQYF.

The chain couples TRBV5-6 to TRBJ2-1; D possibly uses TRBD1 or TRBD2 (5 bases each). Germline V CDR1 and CDR2: SGHDT, YYEEEE. The CDR3 covers 14 residues. Trimming took off 1 base at V and 10 bases at J, with 15 bases between the two ends. The CDR3 DNA sequence: TGTGCCAGCAGCTTGCCGGGACCGAGAACGGAGCAGTTCTTC. It encodes CASSLPGPRTEQFF.

This chain connects TRBV6-5 to TRBJ2-7; 7 bases line up with TRBD1. This CDR3 spans 15 amino acids. V was clipped by 0 bases and J by 3 bases; unmatched bases: 5. From germline, CDR1 is MNHEY and CDR2 SVGAGI. Here the CDR3 reads CASSYSRDSRYEQYF. For the CDR3, the DNA is TGTGCCAGCAGTTACTCGAGGGACAGCCGCTACGAGCAGTACTTC.

This clone came up a few times. V usage is TRBV28 and J usage is TRBJ1-2; possibly TRBD1 for D (6 bases). The CDR3 contains 12 residues. The germline V gene encodes CDR1 MDHEN and CDR2 SYDVKM. Trimming removed 8 bases at V and 6 bases at J, with 13 bases between. CDR3 sequence reads: CASWGGANGYTF. Written as DNA, the CDR3 is TGTGCCAGCTGGGGGGGGGCCAATGGCTACACCTTC.

The chain links TRBV5-4 to TRBJ2-7; 9 positions match TRBD1. This CDR3 region has 15 residues. CDR1 SGHNT and CDR2 YYREEE come from the germline V gene (reference sequence). The V gene end was trimmed by 0 bases and the J gene end by 7 bases; junction bases not matched to a gene: 8. CDR3 region: CASSLGPTGGLEQYF. For the CDR3, the DNA is TGTGCCAGCAGCTTGGGACCGACAGGGGGTTTGGAGCAGTACTTC.

J is TRBJ1-5 and V is TRBV7-2; D may be TRBD1 (5 bases). V was cut by 1 base and J by 6 bases, with 10 bases left in between. Germline CDR1 SGHTA, CDR2 FQGNSA. The CDR3 consists of 14 residues. CDR3 DNA sequence: TGTGCCAGCAGCTTAGGGAGGGGCGGTCAGCCCCAGCATTTT. Protein product: CASSLGRGGQPQHF.

This clone was found a few times. The chain joins TRBV7-9 to TRBJ2-7; 8 bases are a match to TRBD2. The germline V gene encodes CDR1 SEHNR and CDR2 FQNEAQ (reference sequence). Losses at the gene ends were 5 bases for V and 5 bases for J; bases not matched to a gene: 5. The CDR3 spans 13 residues. The CDR3 loop reads CASSERGIDEQYF. CDR3 nucleotide sequence: TGTGCCAGCAGCGAGCGGGGGATCGACGAGCAGTACTTC. Variable domain in full (rest from reference TRBV7-9 and TRBJ2-7): DTGVSQNPRHKITKRGQNVTFRCDPISEHNRLYWYRQTLGQGPEFLTYFQNEAQLEKSRLLSDRFSAERPKGSFSTLEIQRTEQGDSAMYLCASSERGIDEQYFGPGTRLTVT.

This CDR3 reads CASSSKTGTKETQYF. Here the CDR3 DNA reads TGTGCCAGCAGCTCTAAGACAGGGACCAAAGAGACCCAGTACTTC. J is TRBJ2-5 and V is TRBV7-6; 7 nucleotides match TRBD1. This CDR3 has 15 amino acids. V was clipped by 4 bases and J by 3 bases; unmatched bases: 8. The germline V gene has CDR1 SGHVS and CDR2 FNYEAQ.

The genes are TRBV7-8 and TRBJ2-3; D may be TRBD1 (6 bases). Judging by the DNA end, TRBJ1-5 fits better; the J call may be wrong. Germline values: CDR1 SGHVS, CDR2 FQNEAQ. The CDR3 totals 16 residues. The CDR3 spells CASSSWTSGGANTQHF. Written as DNA, the CDR3 is TGTGCCAGCAGCTCCTGGACTAGCGGGGGGGCGAATACGCAGCATTTT.

This clone came up a few times. V gene TRBV18 combines with J gene TRBJ2-1; the D gene is possibly TRBD2 (6 bases). Trimming removed 2 bases at V and 5 bases at J, with 10 bases between. CDR1 is KGHSH, CDR2 LQKENI, per germline. The CDR3 sequence is 14 residues long. The CDR3 DNA follows: TGTGCCAGCTCACCATCACAGCGGGACAATGAGCAGTTCTTC. It encodes CASSPSQRDNEQFF. Supplemented by reference TRBV18 and TRBJ2-1, the full variable domain reads NAGVMQNPRHLVRRRGQEARLRCSPMKGHSHVYWYRQLPEEGLKFMVYLQKENIIDESGMPKERFSAEFPKEGPSILRIQQVVRGDSAAYFCASSPSQRDNEQFFGPGTRLTVL.

The gene calls are TRBV19 and TRBJ1-1, with 10 bases identical to TRBD1. Germline loops: CDR1 LNHDA, CDR2 SQIVND (reference sequence). V shed 5 bases, J shed 1 base, and the junction held 7 bases outside the gene matches. The CDR3 length is 16 residues. CDR3 DNA sequence: TGTGCCAGTAGTCTCCGGACAGGGGGGACGAACACTGAAGCTTTCTTT. Translating it yields CASSLRTGGTNTEAFF.

This chain connects TRBV7-9 to TRBJ2-7; D remains unclear. The V and J ends lost 5 bases and 3 bases respectively, with 17 bases between them. CDR3 length: 15 residues. Germline values: CDR1 SEHNR, CDR2 FQNEAQ (reference sequence). The CDR3 DNA reads TGTGCCAGCAGCCCATGGACGGTCGGCTTCTACGAGCAGTACTTC. This translates into CASSPWTVGFYEQYF. The variable domain in full, completed from reference TRBV7-9 and TRBJ2-7, reads DTGVSQNPRHKITKRGQNVTFRCDPISEHNRLYWYRQTLGQGPEFLTYFQNEAQLEKSRLLSDRFSAERPKGSFSTLEIQRTEQGDSAMYLCASSPWTVGFYEQYFGPGTRLTVT.